This paragraph covers one T cell receptor beta chain sequence. Treatment in this sample: preoperative locoregional IRX-2 cytokine immunotherapy. The sample originates from a study of preoperative IRX-2 immunotherapy in early breast cancer. The CDR3 is 16 residues long. TCRdb's copy holds only in-frame clones and misses some; the assay was immunoSEQ multiplex PCR. The table lists 3,700 or so clones, approximately 71% of them singletons. The chain carries TRBV22-1 and TRBJ1-2; TRBD1 reflects the table's D call only, with no check against the DNA. TRBV22-1 is deemed a pseudogene. The material sequenced was tumor tissue, taken after IRX-2 immunotherapy. The source is a human donor with breast cancer. The CDR3 sequence is CASRSMGQGENYGYTF. CDR3 bases: TGTGCCAGCAGAAGCATGGGACAGGGGGAAAACTATGGCTACACCTTC.